The 7 T cell receptor beta chains in this list originate from one sample, sequenced in a study of blood T cells in healthy people across ages. Using a J-beta primer mix together with a sample-barcoded 5' primer, a second PCR was run for about 6 to 11 cycles. Each CDR3 protein gets one entry after TCRdb re-called the 5' RACE reads with MiXCR. In the table there are some 790,000 distinct CDR3 sequences, more than 25% of which are singletons. The material sequenced was blood. The receptor set was obtained from a woman aged 80 or over in good health.

This clonotype has just a few counts. The chain carries TRBV14 and TRBJ1-1, with 7 bases aligning to TRBD1. V trimming: 0 bases; J trimming: 1 base; junction bases outside the gene matches: 14. The CDR3 runs to 19 residues. CDR1 is SGHDN and CDR2 is FVKESK in the germline V gene. The DNA for the CDR3 is TGTGCCAGCAGCCAAGATCCGCCAGACAGGGATTTTTGGAACACTGAAGCTTTCTTT. Amino acid sequence: CASSQDPPDRDFWNTEAFF. The full variable domain, with the rest looked up from reference TRBV14 and TRBJ1-1, is EAGVTQFPSHSVIEKGQTVTLRCDPISGHDNLYWYRRVMGKEIKFLLHFVKESKQDESGMPNNRFLAERTGGTYSTLKVQPAELEDSGVYFCASSQDPPDRDFWNTEAFFGQGTRLTVV.

For this clonotype: A read error may explain this, as a much larger clone is one base away. The V gene is TRBV9, the J gene TRBJ2-1, with 9 bases lining up with TRBD2. V lost 4 bases, J lost 10 bases, and 9 bases stayed unmatched. The CDR3 spans 14 residues. Looked up from germline, CDR1 is SGDLS and CDR2 is YYNGEE. CDR3 DNA sequence: TGTGCCAGCAGCTCGAGCGGGGGGAAAGGAGAGCAGTTCTTC. It specifies CASSSSGGKGEQFF.

This clonotype was recorded a few times. The chain couples TRBV20-1 to TRBJ2-4, with D possibly being TRBD1 or TRBD2 (6 bases each). Trimming shortened V by 5 bases and J by 0 bases, and 14 bases separated the two germline ends. CDR1 and CDR2 (germline): DFQATT, SNEGSKA (reference sequence). The CDR3 has 15 amino acids. In DNA form, the CDR3 reads TGCAGTGCTCCAACAGGGACTCTAGCCAAAAACATTCAGTACTTC. It is translated as CSAPTGTLAKNIQYF.

In its sample, this clonotype was seen many times. The CDR3 region is CASSTAGPTSPLHF. The CDR3 DNA sequence: TGCGCCAGCAGCACGGCCGGGCCGACCTCACCCCTCCACTTT. This sequence joins TRBV5-1 and TRBJ1-6; no firm D call. V was pared by 4 bases and J by 10 bases, with 15 bases between. This CDR3 spans 14 amino acids. The germline V gene encodes CDR1 SGHRS and CDR2 YFSETQ.

Many counts were recorded for this clonotype. The chain is built from TRBV6-6 and TRBJ1-4; D unresolved. The CDR3 loop spans 12 amino acids. Trimming left V 0 bases short and J 8 bases short, with 4 bases between. Germline values: CDR1 MNHNY, CDR2 SVGAGI (reference sequence). CDR3 in DNA: TGTGCCAGCAGTTACTCAGGGGAAAAACTGTTTTTT. Its protein product is CASSYSGEKLFF.

The sample holds many counts of this clonotype. A read error is possible here, since a much larger clone lies one base away. The chain uses TRBV12-3 or TRBV12-4 and TRBJ2-3; 7 bases map to TRBD1. This CDR3 has 12 residues. J was trimmed by 13 bases and V by 8 bases; bases with no gene match: 12. The CDR3 coding sequence is TGTGCCAGCGGAGACAGGGAAGATGCGGAGTATTTT. Translated: CASGDREDAEYF.

The chain carries TRBV6-5 and TRBJ2-1; 10 bases map to TRBD1. Germline lookup yields CDR1 MNHEY and CDR2 SVGAGI. The CDR3 loop spans 13 amino acids. Trimming took 7 bases from V and 8 from J; bases not matched to a gene: 5. CDR3 sequence: CASTPGTGDEQFF. DNA of the CDR3: TGTGCCAGCACTCCGGGGACAGGGGATGAGCAGTTCTTC.